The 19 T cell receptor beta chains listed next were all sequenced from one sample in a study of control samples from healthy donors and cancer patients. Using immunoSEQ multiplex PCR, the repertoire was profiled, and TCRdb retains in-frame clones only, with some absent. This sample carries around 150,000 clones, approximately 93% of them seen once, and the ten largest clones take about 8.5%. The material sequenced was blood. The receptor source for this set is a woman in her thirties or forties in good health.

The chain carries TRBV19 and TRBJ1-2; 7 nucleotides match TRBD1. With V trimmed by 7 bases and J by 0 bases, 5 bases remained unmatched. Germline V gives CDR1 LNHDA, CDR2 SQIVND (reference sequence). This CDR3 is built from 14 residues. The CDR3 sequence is CASTTGTANYGYTF. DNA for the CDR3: TGTGCCAGTACCACCGGGACAGCTAACTATGGCTACACCTTC. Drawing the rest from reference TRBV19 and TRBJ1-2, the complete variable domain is DGGITQSPKYLFRKEGQNVTLSCEQNLNHDAMYWYRQDPGQGLRLIYYSQIVNDFQKGDIAEGYSVSREKKESFPLTVTSAQKNPTAFYLCASTTGTANYGYTFGSGTRLTVV.

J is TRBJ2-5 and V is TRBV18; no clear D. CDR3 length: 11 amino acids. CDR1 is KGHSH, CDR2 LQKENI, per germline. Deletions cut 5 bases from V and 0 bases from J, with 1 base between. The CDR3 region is CASSNQETQYF. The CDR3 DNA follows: TGTGCCAGCTCAAACCAAGAGACCCAGTACTTC.

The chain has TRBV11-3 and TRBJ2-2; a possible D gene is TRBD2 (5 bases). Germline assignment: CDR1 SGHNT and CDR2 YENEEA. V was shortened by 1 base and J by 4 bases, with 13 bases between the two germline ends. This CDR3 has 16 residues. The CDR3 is CASSLVSASLTGELFF. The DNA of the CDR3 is TGTGCCAGCAGCTTAGTGTCGGCTAGCCTCACCGGGGAGCTGTTTTTT. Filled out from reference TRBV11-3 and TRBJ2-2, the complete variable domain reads EAGVVQSPRYKIIEKKQPVAFWCNPISGHNTLYWYLQNLGQGPELLIRYENEEAVDDSQLPKDRFSAERLKGVDSTLKIQPAELGDSAVYLCASSLVSASLTGELFFGEGSRLTVL.

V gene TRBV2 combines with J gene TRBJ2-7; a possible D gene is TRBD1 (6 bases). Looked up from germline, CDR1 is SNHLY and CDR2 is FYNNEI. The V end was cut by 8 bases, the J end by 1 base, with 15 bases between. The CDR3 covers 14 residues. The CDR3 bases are TGTGCCAGCGGAGCCGGCAGGGGTTCCTACGAGCAGTACTTC. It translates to CASGAGRGSYEQYF.

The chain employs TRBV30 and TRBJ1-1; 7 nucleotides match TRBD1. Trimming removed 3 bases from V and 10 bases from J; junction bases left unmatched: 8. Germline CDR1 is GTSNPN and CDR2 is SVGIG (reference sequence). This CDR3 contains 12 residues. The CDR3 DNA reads TGTGCCTGGAGCCCGGGACAGCAGTTAGCTTTCTTT. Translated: CAWSPGQQLAFF. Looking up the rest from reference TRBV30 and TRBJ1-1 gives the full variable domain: SQTIHQWPATLVQPVGSPLSLECTVEGTSNPNLYWYRQAAGRGLQLLFYSVGIGQISSEVPQNLSASRPQDRQFILSSKKLLLSDSGFYLCAWSPGQQLAFFGQGTRLTVV.

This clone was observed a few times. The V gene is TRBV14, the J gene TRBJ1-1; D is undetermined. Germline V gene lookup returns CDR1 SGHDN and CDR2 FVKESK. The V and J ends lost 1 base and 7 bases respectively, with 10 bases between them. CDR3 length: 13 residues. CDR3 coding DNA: TGTGCCAGCAGCCAAGTGGATCAACGTGAAGCTTTCTTT. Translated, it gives CASSQVDQREAFF.

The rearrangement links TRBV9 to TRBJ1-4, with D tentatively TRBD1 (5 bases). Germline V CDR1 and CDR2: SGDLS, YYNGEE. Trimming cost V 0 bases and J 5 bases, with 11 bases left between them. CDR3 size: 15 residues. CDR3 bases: TGTGCCAGCAGCGTAGGGGGCAGTTTAAATGAAAAACTGTTTTTT. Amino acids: CASSVGGSLNEKLFF.

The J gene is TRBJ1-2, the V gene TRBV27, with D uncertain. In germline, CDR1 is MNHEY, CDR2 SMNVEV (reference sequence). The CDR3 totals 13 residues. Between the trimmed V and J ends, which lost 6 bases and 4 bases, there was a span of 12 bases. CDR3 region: CASRLNRSYGYTF. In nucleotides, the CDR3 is TGTGCCAGCAGACTAAATCGGAGCTATGGCTACACCTTC.

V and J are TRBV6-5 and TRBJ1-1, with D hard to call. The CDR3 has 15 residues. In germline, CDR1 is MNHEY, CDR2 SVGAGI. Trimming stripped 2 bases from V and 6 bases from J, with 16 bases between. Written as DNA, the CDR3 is TGTGCCAGCAGTTACCACCTAACGGGGAGGGCTGAAGCTTTCTTT. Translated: CASSYHLTGRAEAFF.

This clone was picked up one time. The CDR3 spells CASSRDRNPYEQYF. DNA of the CDR3: TGTGCCAGCAGCCGGGACAGGAACCCCTACGAGCAGTACTTC. The V and J genes are TRBV6-5 and TRBJ2-7; 8 bases align to TRBD1. This CDR3 is 14 amino acids long. V shed 6 bases and J 2 bases; nucleotides not matched to a gene: 6. Per the germline V gene, CDR1 is MNHEY and CDR2 is SVGAGI.

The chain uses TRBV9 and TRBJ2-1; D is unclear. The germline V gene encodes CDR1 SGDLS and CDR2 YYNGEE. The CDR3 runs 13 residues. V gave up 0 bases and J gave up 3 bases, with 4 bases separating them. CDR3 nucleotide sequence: TGTGCCAGCAGCGTAGACTACTACAATGAGCAGTTCTTC. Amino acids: CASSVDYYNEQFF.

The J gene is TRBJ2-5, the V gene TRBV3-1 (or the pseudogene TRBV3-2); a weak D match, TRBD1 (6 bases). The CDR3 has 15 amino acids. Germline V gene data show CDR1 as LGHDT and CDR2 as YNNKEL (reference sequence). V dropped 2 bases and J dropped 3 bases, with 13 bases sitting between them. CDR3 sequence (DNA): TGTGCCAGCAGCCAAAATTTCAGGGGCGAAGAGACCCAGTACTTC. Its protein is CASSQNFRGEETQYF.

In DNA form, the CDR3 reads TGTGCCAGCAGTTACTCGTTCCAGACAGGGACCAGCTACGAGCAGTACTTC. Its translation is CASSYSFQTGTSYEQYF. J is TRBJ2-7 and V is TRBV6-2 or TRBV6-3; 7 bases are shared with TRBD1. Germline V lookup: CDR1 MNHEY, CDR2 SVGEGT. Losses at the gene ends were 0 bases for V and 3 bases for J; bases not matched to a gene: 11. The CDR3 runs 17 residues.

DNA for the CDR3: TGTGCCAGCAGCCCCATAGGGCAGGGGGCGAACTATGGCTACACCTTC. This encodes CASSPIGQGANYGYTF. The chain carries TRBV7-9 and TRBJ1-2; 8 bases agree with TRBD1. V shed 5 bases, J shed 2 bases, and the junction held 10 bases outside the gene matches. Germline V gene sequence: CDR1 SEHNR, CDR2 FQNEAQ (reference sequence). The CDR3 length is 16 residues.

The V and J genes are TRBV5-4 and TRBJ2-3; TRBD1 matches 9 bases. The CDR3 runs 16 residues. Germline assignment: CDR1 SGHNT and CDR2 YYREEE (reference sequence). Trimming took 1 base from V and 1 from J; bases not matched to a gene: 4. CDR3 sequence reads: CASSLTGGAGTDTQYF. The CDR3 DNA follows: TGTGCCAGCAGCTTGACAGGGGGCGCGGGCACAGATACGCAGTATTTT.

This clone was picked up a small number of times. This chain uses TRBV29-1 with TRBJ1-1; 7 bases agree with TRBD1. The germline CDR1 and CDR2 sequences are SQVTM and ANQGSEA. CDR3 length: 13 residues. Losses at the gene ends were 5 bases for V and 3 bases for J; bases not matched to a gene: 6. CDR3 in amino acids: CSVRDRAYTEAFF. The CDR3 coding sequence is TGCAGCGTTCGAGACAGGGCTTACACTGAAGCTTTCTTT.

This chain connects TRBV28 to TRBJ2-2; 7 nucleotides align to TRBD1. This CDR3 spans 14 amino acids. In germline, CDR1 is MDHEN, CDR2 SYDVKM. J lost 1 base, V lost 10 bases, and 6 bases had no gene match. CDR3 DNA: TGTGCCATTTCGGACAGGAAGAACACCGGGGAGCTGTTTTTT. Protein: CAISDRKNTGELFF.

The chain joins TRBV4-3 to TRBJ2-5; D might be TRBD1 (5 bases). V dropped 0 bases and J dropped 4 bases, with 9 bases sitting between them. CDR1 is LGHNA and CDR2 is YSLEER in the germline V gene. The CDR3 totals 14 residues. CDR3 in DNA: TGCGCCAGCAGCCAAGACCAGGGATTAGAGACCCAGTACTTC. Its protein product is CASSQDQGLETQYF.

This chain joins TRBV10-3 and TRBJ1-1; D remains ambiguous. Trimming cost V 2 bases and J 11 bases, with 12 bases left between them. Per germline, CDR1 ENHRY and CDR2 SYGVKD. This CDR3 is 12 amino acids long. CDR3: CAISEGFGQAFF. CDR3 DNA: TGTGCCATCAGTGAGGGATTTGGGCAGGCTTTCTTT.